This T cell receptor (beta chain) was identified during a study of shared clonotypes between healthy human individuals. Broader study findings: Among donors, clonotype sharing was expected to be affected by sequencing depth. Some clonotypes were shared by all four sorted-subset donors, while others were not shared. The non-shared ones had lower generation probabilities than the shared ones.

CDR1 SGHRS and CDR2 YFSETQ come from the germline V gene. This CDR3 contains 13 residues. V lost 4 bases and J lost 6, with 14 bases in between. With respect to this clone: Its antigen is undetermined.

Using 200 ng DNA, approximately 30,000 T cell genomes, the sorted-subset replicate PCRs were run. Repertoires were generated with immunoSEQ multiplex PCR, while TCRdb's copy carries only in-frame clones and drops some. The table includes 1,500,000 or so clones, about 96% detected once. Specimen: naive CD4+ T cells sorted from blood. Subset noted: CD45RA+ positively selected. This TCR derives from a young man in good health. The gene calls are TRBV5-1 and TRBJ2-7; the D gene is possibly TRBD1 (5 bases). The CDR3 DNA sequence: TGCGCCAGCAGCCGCTCCAGGGAAAGCGAGCAGTACTTC. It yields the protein CASSRSRESEQYF.